This passage covers 25 T cell receptor beta chains from one sample sequenced in a study of cytomegalovirus exposure and HLA in healthy donors. The PCR contained 60 Vbeta and 13 Jbeta primers. The method was immunoSEQ multiplex PCR; TCRdb's version includes in-frame clones alone and lacks a portion of them. Here the sample spans around 300,000 clones, 84% being singletons. Sequencing input: PBMCs. Receptors were obtained from a woman aged 40-49 years in good health and CMV-seropositive.

The rearrangement joins TRBV15 to TRBJ1-1; tentatively, D is TRBD1 (5 bases). The CDR3 has 15 amino acids. The germline CDR1 and CDR2 sequences are LNHNV and YYDKDF (reference sequence). V was shortened by 0 bases and J by 4 bases, with 12 bases between the two germline ends. This CDR3 reads CATSRDSGRRTEAFF. In DNA form, the CDR3 reads TGTGCCACCAGCAGAGATTCAGGGCGTCGCACTGAAGCTTTCTTT.

The CDR3 loop is CASSFSDNYGYTF. The CDR3 DNA sequence: TGTGCCAGCAGCTTCTCGGACAATTATGGCTACACCTTC. V usage is TRBV7-9 and J usage is TRBJ1-2, with TRBD1 as a possible D gene (5 bases). Deletions cut 3 bases from V and 5 bases from J, with 10 bases between. Germline CDR1 SEHNR, CDR2 FQNEAQ (reference sequence). The CDR3 extends over 13 amino acids.

The genes are TRBV5-1 and TRBJ2-3; no clear D gene. Germline CDR1 reads SGHRS; CDR2 reads YFSETQ. This CDR3 comprises 14 residues. Trimming shortened V by 0 bases and J by 2 bases, and 7 bases separated the two germline ends. The CDR3 DNA reads TGCGCCAGCAGCTTGGGTCTAGTCACAGATACGCAGTATTTT. Protein sequence: CASSLGLVTDTQYF.

J is TRBJ2-3 and V is TRBV4-3, with a possible D match to TRBD1 (6 bases). V shed 0 bases and J shed 5 bases, with 15 bases lying between them. CDR1 and CDR2 from the germline V gene are LGHNA and YSLEER. This CDR3 comprises 16 residues. CDR3 sequence reads: CASSQDGTEGVDTQYF. In DNA form, the CDR3 reads TGCGCCAGCAGCCAAGATGGGACCGAGGGGGTAGATACGCAGTATTTT.

In nucleotides, the CDR3 is TGTGCCAGCAGCCACGGGTCCCTTAATGAAAAACTGTTTTTT. The encoded protein is CASSHGSLNEKLFF. This rearrangement joins TRBV14 to TRBJ1-4; D uncertain. Germline-derived CDR1 and CDR2 are SGHDN and FVKESK. Trimming removed 3 bases at V and 4 bases at J, with 9 bases between. CDR3 size: 14 residues.

This sequence joins TRBV28 and TRBJ1-6; possible D gene TRBD1, 6 bases. This CDR3 has 14 amino acids. Germline loops: CDR1 MDHEN, CDR2 SYDVKM. V was trimmed by 9 bases and J by 1 base, leaving 10 bases between them. In DNA, the CDR3 is TGTGCCAGTGAACAGGGTTCCTATAATTCACCCCTCCACTTT. It yields the protein CASEQGSYNSPLHF. The whole variable domain, filled in from reference TRBV28 and TRBJ1-6, reads DVKVTQSSRYLVKRTGEKVFLECVQDMDHENMFWYRQDPGLGLRLIYFSYDVKMKEKGDIPEGYSVSREKKERFSLILESASTNQTSMYLCASEQGSYNSPLHFGNGTRLTVT.

This chain uses TRBV19 with TRBJ1-1, with 7 bases matching TRBD1. CDR3 length: 15 residues. Germline loops: CDR1 LNHDA, CDR2 SQIVND (reference sequence). J gave up 4 bases and V 2 bases, and 7 bases lay outside the gene matches. The chain's CDR3 is CASSISIQGSTEAFF. The CDR3 coding sequence is TGTGCCAGTAGTATATCTATACAGGGGAGCACTGAAGCTTTCTTT. The full variable domain, completed using reference TRBV19 and TRBJ1-1, is DGGITQSPKYLFRKEGQNVTLSCEQNLNHDAMYWYRQDPGQGLRLIYYSQIVNDFQKGDIAEGYSVSREKKESFPLTVTSAQKNPTAFYLCASSISIQGSTEAFFGQGTRLTVV.

This chain uses TRBV27 with TRBJ1-3; D might be TRBD1 (6 bases). CDR1 and CDR2 (germline): MNHEY, SMNVEV (reference sequence). V was pared by 4 bases and J by 2 bases, with 15 bases between. This CDR3 is built from 16 residues. CDR3 residues: CASSYTGNFAGNTIYF. The CDR3 region has the DNA TGTGCCAGCAGTTACACAGGGAACTTTGCTGGAAACACCATATATTTT.

The CDR3 bases are TGTGCCAGCAGCCCCCTCGAGGGATGGGAGCAGTACTTC. The encoded protein is CASSPLEGWEQYF. V gene TRBV9 combines with J gene TRBJ2-5, with a weak D call TRBD2 (5 bases). The CDR3 has 13 residues. Trimming removed 4 bases at V and 11 bases at J, with 18 bases between. Germline values: CDR1 SGDLS, CDR2 YYNGEE.

The rearrangement uses TRBV7-9 and TRBJ2-2; 9 bases are a match to TRBD2. The V gene's germline CDR1 is SEHNR and CDR2 FQNEAQ (reference sequence). CDR3 length equals 14 residues. V shed 5 bases, J shed 11 bases, and the junction held 9 bases outside the gene matches. In DNA form, the CDR3 reads TGTGCCAGCAGCCGGTCGGGACTAGCCAACGAGCTGTTTTTT. As protein: CASSRSGLANELFF. The full variable domain, with the rest looked up from reference TRBV7-9 and TRBJ2-2, is DTGVSQNPRHKITKRGQNVTFRCDPISEHNRLYWYRQTLGQGPEFLTYFQNEAQLEKSRLLSDRFSAERPKGSFSTLEIQRTEQGDSAMYLCASSRSGLANELFFGEGSRLTVL.

The genes are TRBV15 and TRBJ2-3; TRBD1 matches at 7 bases. CDR1 is LNHNV and CDR2 is YYDKDF in the germline V gene (reference sequence). The CDR3 length is 16 residues. Germline trimming cut 5 bases from V and 2 bases from J; bases unmatched to any gene: 10. In DNA, the CDR3 is TGTGCCACCAGCGGACTGACAGGGATCGACACAGATACGCAGTATTTT. The encoded protein is CATSGLTGIDTDTQYF.

J is TRBJ2-2 and V is TRBV5-4; 7 nucleotides match TRBD2. Germline V lookup: CDR1 SGHNT, CDR2 YYREEE (reference sequence). The CDR3 consists of 16 residues. The V segment lost 0 bases and the J segment 4 bases; nucleotides outside the gene matches: 6. CDR3: CASSLASGLGTGELFF. The CDR3 nucleotides read TGTGCCAGCAGCTTGGCCTCAGGACTAGGCACCGGGGAGCTGTTTTTT.

The V call is TRBV30, the J call TRBJ1-4; 8 bases fit TRBD1. This CDR3 contains 14 residues. Germline CDR1 reads GTSNPN; CDR2 reads SVGIG (reference sequence). Trimming removed 3 bases from V and 11 bases from J; junction bases left unmatched: 11. The CDR3 DNA follows: TGTGCCTGGAGCGACGGACAGGGCTCGAAGAAACTGTTTTTT. It specifies CAWSDGQGSKKLFF.

The chain carries TRBV6-5 and TRBJ1-1; no reliable D call. Germline lookup yields CDR1 MNHEY and CDR2 SVGAGI. The CDR3 has 14 amino acids. V shed 6 bases and J shed 2 bases, with 13 bases lying between them. The CDR3 DNA reads as TGTGCCAGCAGAAGAGGGAGGGAAAACACTGAAGCTTTCTTT. This sequence encodes CASRRGRENTEAFF.

As DNA, the CDR3 is TGTGCCAGCCTCCAGGGAATAGCGGGAGTTATGTATGAGCAGTTCTTC. Translation: CASLQGIAGVMYEQFF. The rearrangement joins TRBV5-6 to TRBJ2-1, with 9 bases that match TRBD2. Germline V gives CDR1 SGHDT, CDR2 YYEEEE. This CDR3 has 16 residues. After removal of 7 bases from V and 8 bases from J, the junction contained 16 bases not matched to a gene.

This chain links TRBV9 with TRBJ2-1; 7 bases line up with TRBD2. V shed 2 bases, J shed 0 bases, and the junction held 5 bases outside the gene matches. CDR1 is SGDLS and CDR2 is YYNGEE in the germline V gene. The CDR3 is made up of 16 amino acids. The CDR3 bases are TGTGCCAGCAGCGTCTCTAGCGGAAGCTCCTACAATGAGCAGTTCTTC. Residues: CASSVSSGSSYNEQFF.

The chain has TRBV18 and TRBJ2-5; 15 bases agree with TRBD2. V gave up 5 bases and J gave up 4 bases; unmatched junction bases: 2. The CDR3 contains 15 residues. Germline CDR1 reads KGHSH; CDR2 reads LQKENI. In DNA form, the CDR3 reads TGTGCCAGCTCATCGGGACTAGCGGGAGGAGAGACCCAGTACTTC. Translation gives CASSSGLAGGETQYF.

The V gene is TRBV7-9, the J gene TRBJ1-3; 9 bases fit TRBD1. Germline CDR1 reads SEHNR; CDR2 reads FQNEAQ (reference sequence). The CDR3 spans 16 residues. Germline trimming cut 5 bases from V and 8 bases from J; bases unmatched to any gene: 13. In DNA, the CDR3 is TGTGCCAGCAGCCAAGGACAGGGGCCCGGACCCTACACCATATATTTT. Translated: CASSQGQGPGPYTIYF.

This chain uses TRBV6-6 with TRBJ1-1; weak D call: TRBD1 (5 bases). The V end was cut by 0 bases, the J end by 2 bases, with 10 bases between. The CDR3 is 15 amino acids. From germline, CDR1 is MNHNY and CDR2 SVGAGI (reference sequence). CDR3 coding DNA: TGTGCCAGCAGTTACTCAAGAGGACATAACACTGAAGCTTTCTTT. It specifies CASSYSRGHNTEAFF.

The count of this clone is one. This chain connects TRBV7-7 to TRBJ2-2, with 7 bases identical to TRBD2. Germline V gene sequence: CDR1 SSHAT, CDR2 FNYEAQ (reference sequence). This CDR3 spans 15 amino acids. V shed 5 bases, J shed 7 bases, and the junction held 10 bases outside the gene matches. CDR3 coding DNA: TGTGCCAGCAGCCCTAAAGGGAGGGCCAGCGGGGAGCTGTTTTTT. It codes for CASSPKGRASGELFF. The entire variable domain, with the rest obtained from reference TRBV7-7 and TRBJ2-2, is as follows: GAGVSQSPRYKVTKRGQDVTLRCDPISSHATLYWYQQALGQGPEFLTYFNYEAQPDKSGLPSDRFSAERPEGSISTLTIQRTEQRDSAMYRCASSPKGRASGELFFGEGSRLTVL.

This chain joins TRBV7-2 and TRBJ1-5; tentative D call: TRBD1 (5 bases). V lost 2 bases and J lost 2, with 19 bases in between. The length of the CDR3 is 18 residues. Germline CDR1 SGHTA, CDR2 FQGNSA. For the CDR3, the DNA is TGTGCCAGCAGCTTAAGTAGGGGCTTCGGGGGGGGCAATCAGCCCCAGCATTTT. Translation: CASSLSRGFGGGNQPQHF.

The chain couples TRBV6-5 to TRBJ2-7; TRBD2 matches at 9 bases. The CDR3 consists of 16 residues. The germline V gene encodes CDR1 MNHEY and CDR2 SVGAGI. The trim removed 0 bases at V and 6 bases at J, leaving 9 bases unmatched. Here the CDR3 DNA reads TGTGCCAGCAGTTACTCCCGCGCGGGAGGGCCGGGCGAGCAGTACTTC. Protein product: CASSYSRAGGPGEQYF.

The chain links TRBV7-9 to TRBJ2-5; no clear D. This CDR3 comprises 12 residues. Germline loops: CDR1 SEHNR, CDR2 FQNEAQ (reference sequence). V dropped 4 bases and J dropped 5 bases, with 8 bases sitting between them. CDR3 sequence reads: CASSSLRETQYF. In DNA, the CDR3 is TGTGCCAGCAGCTCTCTACGGGAGACCCAGTACTTC. Drawing the rest from reference TRBV7-9 and TRBJ2-5, the complete variable domain is DTGVSQNPRHKITKRGQNVTFRCDPISEHNRLYWYRQTLGQGPEFLTYFQNEAQLEKSRLLSDRFSAERPKGSFSTLEIQRTEQGDSAMYLCASSSLRETQYFGPGTRLLVL.

V gene TRBV11-3 combines with J gene TRBJ1-2; 8 bases match TRBD1. The germline V gene has CDR1 SGHNT and CDR2 YENEEA. J lost 4 bases, V lost 3 bases, and 4 bases had no gene match. The CDR3 consists of 14 residues. This CDR3 reads CASSFAGGPYGYTF. The CDR3 coding sequence is TGTGCCAGCAGCTTCGCAGGGGGCCCCTATGGCTACACCTTC.

This chain links TRBV27 with TRBJ1-1; a weak D match, TRBD1 (5 bases). Trimming stripped 1 base from V and 4 bases from J, with 10 bases between. CDR1 and CDR2 from the germline V gene are MNHEY and SMNVEV (reference sequence). The CDR3 has 14 amino acids. CDR3 sequence reads: CASSLYQGGTEAFF. The CDR3 DNA is TGTGCCAGCAGTTTATATCAGGGAGGCACTGAAGCTTTCTTT.